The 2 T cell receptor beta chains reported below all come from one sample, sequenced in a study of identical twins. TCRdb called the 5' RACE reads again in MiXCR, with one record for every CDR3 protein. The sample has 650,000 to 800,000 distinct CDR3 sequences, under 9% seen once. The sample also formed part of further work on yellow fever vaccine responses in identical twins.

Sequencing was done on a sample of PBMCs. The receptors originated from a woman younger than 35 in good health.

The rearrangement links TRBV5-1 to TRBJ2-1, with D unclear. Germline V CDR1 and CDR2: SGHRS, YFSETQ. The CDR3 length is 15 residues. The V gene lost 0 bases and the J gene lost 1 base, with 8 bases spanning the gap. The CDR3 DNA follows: TGCGCCAGCAGCTTGGAAGGGTATTCCTACAATGAGCAGTTCTTC. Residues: CASSLEGYSYNEQFF.

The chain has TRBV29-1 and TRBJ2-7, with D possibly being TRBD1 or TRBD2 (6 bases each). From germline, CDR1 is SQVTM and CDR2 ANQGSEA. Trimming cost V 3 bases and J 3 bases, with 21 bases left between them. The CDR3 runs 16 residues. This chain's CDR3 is CSVEGTAGGPFYEQYF. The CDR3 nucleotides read TGCAGCGTTGAGGGTACGGCTGGGGGGCCGTTCTACGAGCAGTACTTC.